These 25 T cell receptor beta chains were sequenced from one sample in a study of blood T cell repertoires in COVID-19. Assay: immunoSEQ multiplex PCR; the TCRdb copy retains only in-frame clones and omits some. Altogether some 62,000 clones are present, 65% to 80% being singletons, with the ten largest covering 18%. The sample comprised peripheral blood. Source of these receptors: a man aged 60 to 69 with acute or convalescent COVID-19.

This chain connects TRBV5-1 to TRBJ1-2; D remains unclear. This CDR3 is built from 13 residues. Trimming took 4 bases from V and 2 from J, leaving 9 bases between them. Germline V gene data show CDR1 as SGHRS and CDR2 as YFSETQ. The DNA for the CDR3 is TGCGCCAGCAGCAATTCGGGGAACTATGGCTACACCTTC. It codes for CASSNSGNYGYTF.

The chain combines TRBV14 with TRBJ2-1, with a weak D call TRBD1 (5 bases). The CDR3 length is 15 residues. Trimming shortened V by 4 bases and J by 9 bases, and 19 bases separated the two germline ends. CDR1 is SGHDN and CDR2 is FVKESK in the germline V gene. The CDR3 is CASSPQGILIGEQFF. CDR3 nucleotide sequence: TGTGCCAGCAGCCCTCAGGGTATTCTCATCGGTGAGCAGTTCTTC.

V usage is TRBV5-1 and J usage is TRBJ2-7; perhaps TRBD2 as D (6 bases). CDR1 and CDR2 (germline): SGHRS, YFSETQ. V lost 5 bases and J 2 bases, leaving 14 bases between the germline ends. The CDR3 extends over 14 amino acids. Here the CDR3 reads CASRVGAGPYEQYF. CDR3 DNA sequence: TGCGCCAGCAGAGTGGGAGCGGGCCCCTACGAGCAGTACTTC.

The chain joins TRBV7-9 to TRBJ1-1, with 8 nucleotides matching TRBD1. CDR1 and CDR2 (germline): SEHNR, FQNEAQ (reference sequence). The CDR3 is 13 amino acids. V lost 1 base, J lost 5 bases, and 0 bases stayed unmatched. The CDR3 loop is CASSLDRGTEAFF. The DNA of the CDR3 is TGTGCCAGCAGCTTAGACAGGGGGACTGAAGCTTTCTTT.

V gene TRBV6-5 combines with J gene TRBJ1-2; TRBD1 matches at 8 bases. Trimming cost V 4 bases and J 3 bases; bases outside gene matches: 7. The CDR3 runs to 15 residues. Germline V CDR1 and CDR2: MNHEY, SVGAGI. The CDR3 region has the DNA TGTGCCAGCAGTTTACGGACAGGGAGGGACTATGGCTACACCTTC. Translating it yields CASSLRTGRDYGYTF.

This chain uses TRBV7-2 with TRBJ2-3; no clear D. The CDR3 runs 13 residues. Trimming left V 4 bases short and J 4 bases short, with 9 bases between. Germline V gene lookup returns CDR1 SGHTA and CDR2 FQGNSA. CDR3 in DNA: TGTGCCAGCAGCTACGAAAGAGCAGATACGCAGTATTTT. Encoded protein: CASSYERADTQYF.

The chain combines TRBV13 with TRBJ2-7; D is possibly TRBD2 (6 bases). Germline V gene lookup returns CDR1 PRHDT and CDR2 FYEKMQ (reference sequence). The CDR3 totals 16 residues. Trimming removed 5 bases from V and 2 bases from J, with 19 bases in between. The CDR3 sequence is CASSPARWGGTYEQYF. The CDR3 DNA reads TGTGCCAGCAGCCCGGCCCGGTGGGGCGGGACCTACGAGCAGTACTTC. Supplemented by reference TRBV13 and TRBJ2-7, the full variable domain reads AAGVIQSPRHLIKEKRETATLKCYPIPRHDTVYWYQQGPGQDPQFLISFYEKMQSDKGSIPDRFSAQQFSDYHSELNMSSLELGDSALYFCASSPARWGGTYEQYFGPGTRLTVT.

The CDR3 region is CASSRTMSGELFF. In DNA, the CDR3 is TGTGCCAGCAGTAGGACTATGTCCGGGGAGCTGTTTTTT. V and J are TRBV6-5 and TRBJ2-2; D possibly corresponds to TRBD2 (6 bases). CDR1 is MNHEY, CDR2 SVGAGI, per germline. V was clipped by 5 bases and J by 6 bases, with 10 bases between them. The CDR3 loop spans 13 amino acids.

The V call is TRBV29-1, the J call TRBJ2-7; 9 bases are a match to TRBD1. Losses at the gene ends were 6 bases for V and 5 bases for J; bases not matched to a gene: 14. Germline V lookup: CDR1 SQVTM, CDR2 ANQGSEA. The CDR3 length is 15 residues. As DNA, the CDR3 is TGCAGCGTAGTGCCCGATTGGGGACAGGGTGACGAGCAGTACTTC. It translates to CSVVPDWGQGDEQYF.

This clone appeared a few times. The chain links TRBV28 to TRBJ1-4; 8 bases align to TRBD1. From germline, CDR1 is MDHEN and CDR2 SYDVKM. The CDR3 is 16 amino acids. The J segment lost 0 bases and the V segment lost 6 bases, leaving 6 bases of the junction unmatched. The CDR3 reads CASRIGQGATNEKLFF. CDR3 DNA sequence: TGTGCCAGCAGGATCGGACAGGGCGCAACTAATGAAAAACTGTTTTTT.

J is TRBJ1-5 and V is TRBV27; TRBD1 agrees at 9 bases. The CDR3 spans 14 residues. With 3 bases clipped from V and 5 bases from J, the junction kept 2 bases outside the gene matches. The germline gives CDR1 MNHEY, CDR2 SMNVEV (reference sequence). The CDR3 DNA is TGTGCCAGCAGTTTGGGACAGGGTTATCAGCCCCAGCATTTT. Its protein is CASSLGQGYQPQHF.

The V gene is TRBV30, the J gene TRBJ1-1; D may be TRBD1 (6 bases). With 2 bases removed from V and 7 bases from J, the gap between germline ends came to 14 bases. Germline assignment: CDR1 GTSNPN and CDR2 SVGIG (reference sequence). The CDR3 consists of 13 residues. The CDR3 reads CAWSTTGSGEAFF. As DNA, the CDR3 is TGTGCCTGGAGTACCACAGGGAGCGGTGAAGCTTTCTTT.

J is TRBJ2-1 and V is TRBV10-1; 8 bases are shared with TRBD2. The CDR3 consists of 14 residues. V lost 4 bases, J lost 7 bases, and 6 bases stayed unmatched. CDR1 WNHNN and CDR2 SYGVQD come from the germline V gene (reference sequence). CDR3 in DNA: TGCGCCAGCAGTGTACAGCGGGAGATTAATGAGCAGTTCTTC. Encoded protein: CASSVQREINEQFF.

The chain recombines TRBV18 with TRBJ2-7, with TRBD1 as a possible D gene (5 bases). The CDR3 loop spans 12 amino acids. Germline lookup yields CDR1 KGHSH and CDR2 LQKENI. The V end was cut by 5 bases, the J end by 3 bases, with 8 bases between. CDR3 DNA sequence: TGTGCCAGCTCAGGGGCCCTCTACGAGCAGTACTTC. Its translation: CASSGALYEQYF.

Comments on this clone: This CDR3 is also generated by other DNA sequences in the sample. This chain links TRBV30 with TRBJ2-1; D might be TRBD1 (6 bases). The CDR3 is 14 amino acids. Germline CDR1 and CDR2: GTSNPN and SVGIG (reference sequence). The germline V and J ends were trimmed by 2 bases and 0 bases, with 8 bases remaining between them. This CDR3 is CAWSPDSSYNEQFF. The DNA of the CDR3 is TGTGCCTGGAGTCCGGACAGCTCCTACAATGAGCAGTTCTTC.

The rearrangement links TRBV5-6 to TRBJ2-3, with a tentative D call TRBD2 (6 bases). Germline V gene lookup returns CDR1 SGHDT and CDR2 YYEEEE. The CDR3 length is 15 residues. Trimming pared 0 bases from V and 5 bases from J, leaving 13 bases between. The CDR3 region has the DNA TGTGCCAGCAGCTTGGCGGGGGTGTTCAAAGATACGCAGTATTTT. Translation gives CASSLAGVFKDTQYF.

This chain uses TRBV5-1 with TRBJ2-5; D unresolved. The CDR3 extends over 14 amino acids. From germline, CDR1 is SGHRS and CDR2 YFSETQ. With 2 bases removed from V and 0 bases from J, the gap between germline ends came to 8 bases. As DNA, the CDR3 is TGCGCCAGCAGCTTAAACAGAAACCAAGAGACCCAGTACTTC. As protein: CASSLNRNQETQYF.

The chain uses TRBV13 and TRBJ1-5, with TRBD1 matching over 8 bases. Germline CDR1 reads PRHDT; CDR2 reads FYEKMQ (reference sequence). This CDR3 spans 14 amino acids. The V and J ends lost 7 bases and 7 bases, in that order; junction bases with no gene match: 9. The CDR3 DNA sequence: TGTGCCAGCACCATCAGGGGGCTGAGGCAGCCCCAGCATTTT. Protein product: CASTIRGLRQPQHF.

V and J are TRBV29-1 and TRBJ2-5; weak D call: TRBD1 (5 bases). Trimming shortened V by 0 bases and J by 3 bases, and 8 bases separated the two germline ends. The CDR3 runs to 13 residues. Germline assignment: CDR1 SQVTM and CDR2 ANQGSEA. CDR3 nucleotide sequence: TGCAGCGTTGAAGACGGCAGGGAAGAGACCCAGTACTTC. Translated: CSVEDGREETQYF.

V is TRBV18 and J is TRBJ1-2; 10 bases line up with TRBD1. This CDR3 comprises 15 residues. Trimming took 2 bases from V and 7 from J; bases not matched to a gene: 7. Germline-derived CDR1 and CDR2 are KGHSH and LQKENI. The CDR3: CASSPRQGASPGYTF. The CDR3 DNA reads TGTGCCAGCTCACCAAGACAGGGGGCATCCCCTGGCTACACCTTC. The full variable domain, completed using reference TRBV18 and TRBJ1-2, is NAGVMQNPRHLVRRRGQEARLRCSPMKGHSHVYWYRQLPEEGLKFMVYLQKENIIDESGMPKERFSAEFPKEGPSILRIQQVVRGDSAAYFCASSPRQGASPGYTFGSGTRLTVV.

CDR3 sequence (DNA): TGTGCCAGCAGCTACAGGGGCGCGGGACTAGCGGGAGCTCACGATGAGCAGTTCTTC. Its protein is CASSYRGAGLAGAHDEQFF. The chain is built from TRBV5-5 and TRBJ2-1, with TRBD2 matching over 14 bases. V shed 3 bases and J 8 bases; nucleotides not matched to a gene: 16. Germline V gene data show CDR1 as SGHKS and CDR2 as YYEKEE (reference sequence). This CDR3 is built from 19 residues.

The chain employs TRBV4-2 and TRBJ1-1; possibly TRBD1 for D (5 bases). The CDR3 contains 15 residues. Deletions cut 2 bases from V and 4 bases from J, with 14 bases between. Germline CDR1 and CDR2: LGHNA and YNFKEQ. CDR3 nucleotide sequence: TGTGCCAGCAGCCAACCTCTCAGGGAGGTCACTGAAGCTTTCTTT. Translating gives CASSQPLREVTEAFF.

The rearrangement links TRBV6-1 to TRBJ2-7; D ambiguous. This CDR3 is built from 14 residues. The germline V gene encodes CDR1 MNHNS and CDR2 SASEGT. V lost 1 base and J lost 6, with 13 bases in between. The CDR3 loop reads CASSEVVADPEQYF. In DNA form, the CDR3 reads TGTGCCAGCAGTGAAGTTGTAGCCGACCCCGAGCAGTACTTC.

This clone was counted between two and nine times. The J gene is TRBJ2-1, the V gene TRBV6-5; 10 nucleotides match TRBD1. With 6 bases clipped from V and 5 bases from J, the junction kept 4 bases outside the gene matches. The CDR3 consists of 14 residues. The germline V gene has CDR1 MNHEY and CDR2 SVGAGI. CDR3 protein: CASSAGTGDNEQFF. CDR3 in DNA: TGTGCCAGCAGCGCCGGGACAGGGGACAATGAGCAGTTCTTC.

The chain couples TRBV27 to TRBJ1-1, with 7 bases lining up with TRBD1. CDR3 length equals 17 residues. The germline V gene has CDR1 MNHEY and CDR2 SMNVEV (reference sequence). J was trimmed by 0 bases and V by 1 base; bases with no gene match: 8. The CDR3 bases are TGTGCCAGCAGTTTATGGTCCCCCACAGGGGTGAACACTGAAGCTTTCTTT. Residues: CASSLWSPTGVNTEAFF.